This T cell receptor beta chain derives from a study of CD8+CD57+ T cells in acquired aplastic anemia listed by TCRdb under 2018. Study-wide context: A mean of around 3 ug of DNA, ranging from roughly 0.2 to 30 ug, was extracted from sorted CD4+ and CD8+ cells. A CD8+CD57+ expansion meant a frequency higher than the mean frequency seen in healthy subjects. Broader findings and caveats from the paper: About 28 CD8+ CDR3 sequences were found in both patients and controls but appeared to be highly expressed in patients and within the immunodominant clones of the patients. Patients and healthy controls showed no significant difference in CD8+ Simpson's diversity (P=0.060).

This clonotype has ten or more counts. It lacks a known antigen. It has no much larger one-base neighbor in the sample; base qualities were not kept. Here V drops 5 bases and J drops 7 bases, and the junction holds 19 bases not matched to any gene. From the cysteine up to the phenylalanine, the CDR3 has a length of 17 residues. Just the 51-base CDR3 DNA is kept, in frame starting at base 1. Per the germline V gene (reference sequence), SSHAT is the CDR1 and FNYEAQ is the CDR2. Patients chosen for sequencing had shown expansion of CD8+CD57+ cells by flow cytometry. All patients had severe acquired aplastic anemia diagnosed by International Study of Aplastic Anemia and Agranulocytosis and Camitta criteria. No therapy had been received by the patients at the time of blood sampling. The study deep-sequenced TCR repertoires of sorted CD4+ and CD8+ blood T cells from severe aplastic anemia patients and healthy subjects. In the USA, patient enrollment took place under clinicaltrials.gov protocols 00001620, 01623167, 00001397, 00071045, 00081523 and 00961064. Ficoll-Paque density gradient centrifugation was used to isolate peripheral blood mononuclear cells. Before DNA was extracted, CD4+ and CD8+ T cells were sorted using either FACS or magnetic beads.

Genomic DNA served as template for TCR beta VDJ combination and CDR3 sequence profiling. An Illumina HiSeq 2000 was the platform used for TCR repertoire sequencing. The original pipeline was this. Repertoire assessment relied on Simpson's diversity index, CDR3 size and DJ length profiles, and TRBV/TRBJ rearrangement plots. The most abundant DNA sequence in the deep sequencing data was defined as the immunodominant clone. CDR3 amino acid sequences were screened for sharing across subjects and compared with published repertoires and the VDJdb database. TCRdb trimmed public reads at Q25 via fastp, called clones via MiXCR and kept in-frame beta chains. Each CDR3 protein appears once, grouped with its most common genes and DNA. These V and J calls originate from TCRdb's pipeline instead of the authors' own analysis. In this sample the table shows under 200,000 distinct CDR3 sequences, around 48% of which occur a single time. The ten top clones hold roughly 3.1% of the sample.

Sequences were obtained from sorted CD4+, CD8+, or CD8+CD57+ T cells (not recorded which) from PBMCs. The origin of this receptor is a human donor with aplastic anemia. The V and J genes are TRBV7-7 and TRBJ2-7; 8 bases in the middle match TRBD2. The nucleotide sequence is given as TGTGCCAGCAGCAGTTATACGGGGACTAGTGGTTTCGGGGAGCAGTACTTC. This yields the protein CASSSYTGTSGFGEQYF.